One and the same sample provided the 3 T cell receptor beta chains below, sequenced in a study of cytomegalovirus exposure and HLA in healthy donors. PCR primers comprised 60 Vbeta and 13 Jbeta primers. Sequenced by immunoSEQ multiplex PCR; TCRdb stores in-frame clones only, minus some. Counted here are tens of thousands of clones, 65% to 85% occurring once; the ten biggest clones make up roughly 3%. Sequencing was done on a sample of PBMCs. The receptor set was obtained from a woman aged 25 to 45 in good health and CMV-seronegative.

CDR3 region: CASTTGDLGTGELFF. The CDR3 coding sequence is TGTGCCAGCACTACAGGGGATTTAGGTACCGGGGAGCTGTTTTTT. This sequence joins TRBV27 and TRBJ2-2; TRBD1 matches 7 bases. The CDR3 is made up of 15 amino acids. Germline CDR1 reads MNHEY; CDR2 reads SMNVEV (reference sequence). J lost 5 bases, V lost 7 bases, and 10 bases had no gene match.

This CDR3 reads CASSDGGSGEKLFF. The CDR3 region has the DNA TGTGCCAGCAGTGATGGAGGGTCTGGTGAAAAACTGTTTTTT. The chain uses TRBV6-1 and TRBJ1-4, with D uncertain. The germline V gene encodes CDR1 MNHNS and CDR2 SASEGT. The CDR3 extends over 14 amino acids. Between the trimmed V and J ends, which lost 3 bases and 7 bases, there was a span of 12 bases.

This clone was observed a few times. The chain is built from TRBV7-9 and TRBJ1-3; D not resolved. Trimming left V 4 bases short and J 0 bases short, with 13 bases between. Germline lookup yields CDR1 SEHNR and CDR2 FQNEAQ (reference sequence). The CDR3 runs 16 residues. The CDR3 region is CASSSQSSSSGNTIYF. In nucleotides, the CDR3 is TGTGCCAGCAGCTCTCAGTCGTCCAGCTCTGGAAACACCATATATTTT.